The clone carrying this T cell receptor (beta chain) was seen many times. Antigen unknown. Researchers took RNA transcripts and amplified TCR beta CDR3 regions from them. Second-round multiplex PCR came after a first-round RT-PCR that employed HTBI primers. From the multiplex PCR reads, TCRdb called clonotypes with MiXCR, one entry per CDR3 protein. The sample includes about 400,000 distinct CDR3 sequences, more than 20% seen only once; the top ten take 2.5% to 3.5%. This record comes from a study of Graves' ophthalmopathy and Graves' hyperthyroidism. V was shortened by 5 bases and J by 2 bases, with 13 bases between the two germline ends. The CDR3 is made up of 15 amino acids. Germline V gene data show CDR1 as SGHTA and CDR2 as FQGNSA. General study results and limits: Blood samples also showed most expanded thyroid clonotypes exceeding 0.001 frequency.

Diagnoses were established from clinical symptoms, serum thyroxine, TRAb, thyroid ultrasound and orbital computed tomography. The sequencing sample was made of peripheral blood. This receptor was taken from a woman in her late teens or twenties with stable Graves' hyperthyroidism. V is TRBV7-2 and J is TRBJ1-5; no clear D gene. CDR3 nucleotide sequence: TGTGCCAGCAGCCCTCACGACTCTGGCAATCAGCCCCAGCATTTT. The encoded protein is CASSPHDSGNQPQHF.